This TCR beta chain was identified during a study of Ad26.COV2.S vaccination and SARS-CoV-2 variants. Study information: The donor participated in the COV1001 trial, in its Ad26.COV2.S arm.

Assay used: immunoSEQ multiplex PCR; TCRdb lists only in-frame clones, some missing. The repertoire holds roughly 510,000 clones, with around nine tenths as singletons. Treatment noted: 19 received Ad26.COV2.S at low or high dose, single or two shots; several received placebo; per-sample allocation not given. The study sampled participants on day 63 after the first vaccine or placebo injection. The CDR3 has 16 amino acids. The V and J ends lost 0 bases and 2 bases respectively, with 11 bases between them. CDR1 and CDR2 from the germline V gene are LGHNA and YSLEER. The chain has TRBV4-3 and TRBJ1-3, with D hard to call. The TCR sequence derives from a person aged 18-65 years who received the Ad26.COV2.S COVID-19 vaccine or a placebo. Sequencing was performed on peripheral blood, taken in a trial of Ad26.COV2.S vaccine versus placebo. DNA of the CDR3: TGCGCCAGCAGCCAAGATTTCGGACTCGCTGGAAACACCATATATTTT. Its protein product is CASSQDFGLAGNTIYF.